A selection of T cell receptor beta chains follows, all from one sample in a study of blood T cell repertoires in COVID-19. The protocol was immunoSEQ multiplex PCR, while the TCRdb copy is restricted to in-frame clones and leaves out a portion. Among around 180,000 clones, more than 75% were seen once, and the ten largest hold about 4.2%. The sequencing input was peripheral blood. The receptors shown here come from a human donor in a cohort sampled during active COVID-19. Both conserved end residues are part of each CDR3. D genes are given only for firm matches. For some rows the clone size is stated as once, few or many, or as a class when expanded; others skip it.

J: TRBJ1-3
D: -
V: TRBV10-3
size: few
DNA: TGTGCCATCAGGGACAGATCTGGAAACACCATATATTTT
CDR3: CAIRDRSGNTIYF

J: TRBJ2-4
D: TRBD2
V: TRBV7-2
size: -
DNA: TGTGCCAGCAGCCCAAGGACTAGCGGGAATCAGTACTTC
CDR3: CASSPRTSGNQYF

J: TRBJ2-7
D: -
V: TRBV7-8
size: -
DNA: TGTGCCAGCAGCATCGGAGGGGCCCTCTCCTACGAGCAGTACTTC
CDR3: CASSIGGALSYEQYF

J: TRBJ2-7
D: TRBD1
V: TRBV30
size: -
DNA: TGTGCCTGGAGTGTACAGGGGACAGGGCGGTCAGAGCAGTACTTC
CDR3: CAWSVQGTGRSEQYF

J: TRBJ2-5
D: TRBD1
V: TRBV5-1
size: few
DNA: TGCGCCAGCAGGCCGGGACAGCAAGAGACCCAGTACTTC
CDR3: CASRPGQQETQYF

J: TRBJ1-2
D: -
V: TRBV5-1
size: -
DNA: TGCGCCAGCAGCTTGGACGTCGGGGGGCGGCGTGGCTACACCTTC
CDR3: CASSLDVGGRRGYTF

J: TRBJ2-7
D: TRBD1
V: TRBV7-2
size: -
DNA: TGTGCCAGCAGCCCTTCGGGACAGGGGGTCTACGAGCAGTACTTC
CDR3: CASSPSGQGVYEQYF

J: TRBJ2-2
D: -
V: TRBV7-2
size: -
DNA: TGTGCCAGCAGCCGGAGAACTAGTGCGGCCGGGGAGCTGTTTTTT
CDR3: CASSRRTSAAGELFF

J: TRBJ2-7
D: TRBD2
V: TRBV9
size: -
DNA: TGTGCCAGCAGCCCCCGGGGAATAGCGGGAGGGCCGGGCGAGCAGTACTTC
CDR3: CASSPRGIAGGPGEQYF

J: TRBJ1-2
D: TRBD1
V: TRBV6-5
size: -
DNA: TGTGCCAGCAGTCGGGACAGGGAGGGATATGGCTACACCTTC
CDR3: CASSRDREGYGYTF

J: TRBJ2-2
D: TRBD2
V: TRBV9
size: -
DNA: TGTGCCAGCAGCGTACTAGCGGGAAATACCGGGGAGCTGTTTTTT
CDR3: CASSVLAGNTGELFF

J: TRBJ2-5
D: TRBD2
V: TRBV4-2
size: -
DNA: TGTGCCAGCAGCCAAGAACTAGCGGGGTTTGAGACCCAGTACTTC
CDR3: CASSQELAGFETQYF

J: TRBJ2-1
D: TRBD2
V: TRBV4-1
size: -
DNA: TGCGCCACCCGGGACTACCCAAACAATGAGCAGTTCTTC
CDR3: CATRDYPNNEQFF

J: TRBJ2-1
D: TRBD2
V: TRBV5-6
size: few
DNA: TGTGCCAGCAGCCCGACAACCACTAGCGGGGGTAAGTCCGCTGAGCAGTTCTTC
CDR3: CASSPTTTSGGKSAEQFF

J: TRBJ1-4
D: TRBD1
V: TRBV6-5
size: -
DNA: TGTGCCAGCAGTACCGGGACAGGGCAGGAAAAACTGTTTTTT
CDR3: CASSTGTGQEKLFF

J: TRBJ1-6
D: TRBD1
V: TRBV5-1
size: -
DNA: TGCGCCAGCAGCTTGGATGGGACAGGGTTTTCACCCCTCCACTTT
CDR3: CASSLDGTGFSPLHF

J: TRBJ2-7
D: TRBD1
V: TRBV7-6
size: -
DNA: TGTGCCAGCAGCCCCGACAGGGGACGCGAGCAGTACTTC
CDR3: CASSPDRGREQYF

J: TRBJ1-5
D: -
V: TRBV19
size: -
DNA: TGTGCCAGCCGGAGGGGGGGGCTGGGGCATCAGCCCCAGCATTTT
CDR3: CASRRGGLGHQPQHF

J: TRBJ2-6
D: TRBD1
V: TRBV5-6
size: -
DNA: TGTGCCAGCAGCAGGTGGGGACAGGCACACTCTGGGGCCAACGTCCTGACTTTC
CDR3: CASSRWGQAHSGANVLTF

J: TRBJ1-2
D: TRBD1
V: TRBV6-6
size: -
DNA: TGTGCCAGCAGTCGAACCCAGGGACAGGGCGAGCGGTCGGCGGAAGGCTACACCTTC
CDR3: CASSRTQGQGERSAEGYTF

J: TRBJ2-7
D: TRBD1
V: TRBV9
size: -
DNA: TGTGCCAGCAGCCACCGGGACAGGATCTACGAGCAGTACTTC
CDR3: CASSHRDRIYEQYF

J: TRBJ1-2
D: TRBD1
V: TRBV4-3
size: -
DNA: TGCGCCAGCAGCCCCGGGACAGGGGGGTATGGCTACACCTTC
CDR3: CASSPGTGGYGYTF

J: TRBJ1-2
D: TRBD1
V: TRBV18
size: -
DNA: TGTGCCAGCTCACCCATCGGACAGGCTGGCTACACCTTC
CDR3: CASSPIGQAGYTF

J: TRBJ1-6
D: TRBD1
V: TRBV5-6
size: -
DNA: TGTGCCAGCAGCTTGGCCGGGACAGGGGACTCACCCCTCCACTTT
CDR3: CASSLAGTGDSPLHF

J: TRBJ2-3
D: -
V: TRBV9
size: -
DNA: TGTGCCAGCAGCGTAACCGGAAATAGCGGCACAGATACGCAGTATTTT
CDR3: CASSVTGNSGTDTQYF

J: TRBJ1-2
D: TRBD1
V: TRBV10-3
size: -
DNA: TGTGCCATCAGCCTTAACCCGGGACAGGGCTATGGCTACACCTTC
CDR3: CAISLNPGQGYGYTF

J: TRBJ2-1
D: TRBD2
V: TRBV7-8
size: -
DNA: TGTGCCAGCAGCTTCGGGACTAGCGGGGTCAATGAGCAGTTCTTC
CDR3: CASSFGTSGVNEQFF

J: TRBJ2-7
D: -
V: TRBV12-3/TRBV12-4
size: once
DNA: TGTGCCAGCAGGCAAGACGGGACCTACGAGCAGTACTTC
CDR3: CASRQDGTYEQYF

J: TRBJ1-2
D: -
V: TRBV7-2
size: once
DNA: TGTGCCAGCAGCCTCTCCGCTGACAGAAGTCCCTACACCTTC
CDR3: CASSLSADRSPYTF

J: TRBJ1-5
D: -
V: TRBV7-9
size: -
DNA: TGTGCCAGCAGCTTAGATCTCCAGCCCCAGCATTTT
CDR3: CASSLDLQPQHF

J: TRBJ2-1
D: TRBD1
V: TRBV5-4
size: -
DNA: TGTGCCAGCAGCACGGACAGGGGGTCGACCTACAATGAGCAGTTCTTC
CDR3: CASSTDRGSTYNEQFF

J: TRBJ2-3
D: TRBD2
V: TRBV30
size: -
DNA: TGTGCCTGGAGAAGGAGACTGGGTAGCGGGAGTGCAGATACGCAGTATTTT
CDR3: CAWRRRLGSGSADTQYF

J: TRBJ2-7
D: TRBD1
V: TRBV3-1/TRBV3-2
size: -
DNA: TGTGCCAGCAGCTATCGGGACAGGGGATACGAGCAGTACTTC
CDR3: CASSYRDRGYEQYF

J: TRBJ1-1
D: -
V: TRBV6-5
size: -
DNA: TGTGCCAGCAGTTATCACGGGGGGAACACTGAAGCTTTCTTT
CDR3: CASSYHGGNTEAFF